This T cell receptor beta chain appears in the sequencing data of a study of blood T cell repertoires in COVID-19. Enrolment of Seattle patients took place during active infection, and they were followed longitudinally. Profiling relied on immunoSEQ multiplex PCR, and the TCRdb table lists in-frame clones only, not all of them. The table has over 200,000 clones, about 93% seen once. The sequencing input was peripheral blood. The clonotype comes from a man aged 55 to 70 with COVID-19, enrolled during active disease.

CDR3 bases: TGTGCCTCGTGGGGGGGATTGGACAATCAGCCCCAGCATTTT. Translated: CASWGGLDNQPQHF. The gene calls are TRBV10-3 and TRBJ1-5; a weak D match, TRBD1 (5 bases). The CDR3 sequence is 14 residues long. Germline assignment: CDR1 ENHRY and CDR2 SYGVKD. V dropped 11 bases and J dropped 3 bases, with 17 bases sitting between them.